These T cell receptor beta chains were read from a single sample in a study of OX40 agonist ivuxolimab in advanced cancers. Here immunoSEQ multiplex PCR was the method, and the copy in TCRdb shows in-frame clones only, minus some. The sample records approximately 70,000 clones, around nine tenths being singletons. The specimen was CD4+ or CD8+ T cells sorted from blood, collected in a trial of the OX40 agonist ivuxolimab. These receptors came from an adult with an advanced solid tumor such as melanoma, head and neck, liver or kidney cancer. CDR3s include the opening cysteine and the closing phenylalanine or tryptophan. The order of the fields is V gene, CDR3 protein.

TRBV5-1 | CASSPGAEFYGYTF
TRBV7-9 | CASSRGQGSGELFF
TRBV6-5 | CASTASNSPLHF
TRBV10-2 | CASSGPWEGTGYEKLFF
TRBV20-1 | CSAQGGEKLFF
TRBV7-2 | CASSLVSPYNEQFF
TRBV28 | CARGQGGQPQHF
TRBV5-5 | CASSLGPNYGYTF
TRBV7-8 | CASARDKASPPQHF
TRBV7-9 | CASSPRTRTGNNSPLHF
TRBV28 | CASSFADRTTQHF
TRBV28 | CASSLSGQGNQPQHF
TRBV28 | CASTIRGPSYNEQFF
TRBV19 | CASSAGTTNNSPLHF
TRBV7-6 | CASSLAVAGGGETQYF
TRBV7-2 | CASSLAGGNTGELFF
TRBV6-5 | CASSRDRDNQPQHF
TRBV9 | CASSPQEGLEKLFF
TRBV19 | CASSGTGGHKGANEQFF
TRBV5-1 | CASSKGEGRETQYF